This T cell receptor beta chain was profiled in a study of technical replicates of blood from several donors. Germline assignment: CDR1 SGHRS and CDR2 YFSETQ. The V and J ends lost 5 bases and 0 bases respectively, with 8 bases between them. The CDR3 length is 13 residues. TCRdb keeps only in-frame clones here, not all; method: immunoSEQ multiplex PCR. This sample carries just under 60,000 clones, about 95% of them seen once, and the ten largest clones take over 2.5%. This sequence was found in a human donor in good health. Some clones in this sample may be carry-over from other donors' samples. The V and J genes are TRBV5-1 and TRBJ1-2; no firm D call. Input material: PBMCs. CDR3 sequence: CASRFETNYGYTF. The CDR3 region has the DNA TGCGCCAGCAGGTTTGAGACTAACTATGGCTACACCTTC.